Each of the 13 T cell receptor beta chains below was sequenced from the same sample in a study of blood T cell repertoires in COVID-19. The table came from immunoSEQ multiplex PCR; TCRdb's copy has only in-frame clones and leaves some out. The table has about 110,000 clones, 85% to 90% seen once. Sequencing was performed on peripheral blood. These receptors all stem from a woman aged 50 to 60 with acute or convalescent COVID-19.

A single count supports this clone. V is TRBV2 and J is TRBJ2-7; TRBD1 aligns across 10 bases. The CDR3 extends over 15 amino acids. Per germline, CDR1 SNHLY and CDR2 FYNNEI. V was pared by 0 bases and J by 4 bases, with 3 bases of the junction left unmatched. The CDR3 region is CASSEASGQGYEQYF. DNA for the CDR3: TGTGCCAGCAGTGAAGCGTCGGGACAGGGGTACGAGCAGTACTTC.

This clone was detected only a few times. The chain combines TRBV2 with TRBJ1-2; 8 positions match TRBD1. Germline values: CDR1 SNHLY, CDR2 FYNNEI. This CDR3 is built from 15 residues. Trimming removed 7 bases from V and 4 bases from J; junction bases left unmatched: 11. In nucleotides, the CDR3 is TGTGCCAGCAAGGAGCAGGGGGCCGGGGTCTATGGCTACACCTTC. Translation gives CASKEQGAGVYGYTF.

This chain connects TRBV5-1 to TRBJ1-1; D is undetermined. Deletions cut 2 bases from V and 1 base from J, with 9 bases between. Germline V gene lookup returns CDR1 SGHRS and CDR2 YFSETQ. The CDR3 is 14 amino acids. The CDR3 sequence is CASSFSFKNTEAFF. Here the CDR3 DNA reads TGCGCCAGCAGCTTTTCCTTTAAGAACACTGAAGCTTTCTTT.

This sequence joins TRBV5-8 and TRBJ2-2; 8 nucleotides line up with TRBD1. The CDR3 totals 15 residues. V lost 1 base, J lost 9 bases, and 8 bases stayed unmatched. The germline V gene has CDR1 SGHTS and CDR2 YDEGEE. For the CDR3, the DNA is TGTGCCAGCAGCTTGAGGACAGGGACCCAACGGGAGCTGTTTTTT. The encoded protein is CASSLRTGTQRELFF.

The chain links TRBV5-5 to TRBJ2-5; 15 bases are a match to TRBD2. CDR1 SGHKS and CDR2 YYEKEE come from the germline V gene (reference sequence). With V trimmed by 2 bases and J by 2 bases, 1 base remained unmatched. There are 16 residues in the CDR3. The CDR3 spells CASSLGLAGGQETQYF. For the CDR3, the DNA is TGTGCCAGCAGCTTAGGACTAGCGGGAGGGCAAGAGACCCAGTACTTC.

The chain carries TRBV5-5 and TRBJ2-6, with a possible D match to TRBD1 (6 bases). CDR3 size: 16 residues. Germline V lookup: CDR1 SGHKS, CDR2 YYEKEE (reference sequence). Between the trimmed V and J ends, which lost 2 bases and 2 bases, there was a span of 11 bases. The CDR3 bases are TGTGCCAGCAGCTTTACAGGGAATCCTGGGGCCAACGTCCTGACTTTC. Its translation is CASSFTGNPGANVLTF.

V usage is TRBV5-5 and J usage is TRBJ1-2; 7 nucleotides agree with TRBD1. The CDR3 sequence is 13 residues long. Losses at the gene ends were 4 bases for V and 2 bases for J; bases not matched to a gene: 2. CDR1 is SGHKS, CDR2 YYEKEE, per germline (reference sequence). CDR3 sequence (DNA): TGTGCCAGCAGCCCGGACAGGAACTATGGCTACACCTTC. Protein: CASSPDRNYGYTF.

The V call is TRBV4-2, the J call TRBJ1-2; D is undetermined. The CDR3 runs to 15 residues. Germline V lookup: CDR1 LGHNA, CDR2 YNFKEQ. V gave up 4 bases and J gave up 4 bases, with 16 bases separating them. As DNA, the CDR3 is TGTGCCAGCAGCCTTAATCAGGTGGCGGGCTATGGCTACACCTTC. This encodes CASSLNQVAGYGYTF.

V gene TRBV5-1 combines with J gene TRBJ2-3; D perhaps matches TRBD1 (6 bases). The germline V and J ends were trimmed by 2 bases and 0 bases, with 10 bases remaining between them. The germline V gene encodes CDR1 SGHRS and CDR2 YFSETQ. The CDR3 runs to 15 residues. CDR3 region: CASSLQGTSTDTQYF. Written as DNA, the CDR3 is TGCGCCAGCAGCTTACAGGGAACTAGCACAGATACGCAGTATTTT.

The chain couples TRBV30 to TRBJ1-2; 9 nucleotides match TRBD1. V shed 2 bases and J 8 bases; nucleotides not matched to a gene: 9. Germline assignment: CDR1 GTSNPN and CDR2 SVGIG (reference sequence). The CDR3 is 14 amino acids. The CDR3 nucleotides read TGTGCCTGGAGTATACAGGGGGCGCTTGGGGGCTACACCTTC. Its translation: CAWSIQGALGGYTF.

The V gene is TRBV5-1, the J gene TRBJ2-3; 11 bases align to TRBD2. The CDR3 contains 17 residues. The V gene end was trimmed by 0 bases and the J gene end by 6 bases; junction bases not matched to a gene: 9. Germline assignment: CDR1 SGHRS and CDR2 YFSETQ. The CDR3 protein is CASSLDVAGGPVDTQYF. CDR3 DNA sequence: TGCGCCAGCAGCTTGGATGTAGCGGGAGGGCCTGTGGATACGCAGTATTTT.

This chain joins TRBV30 and TRBJ2-2, with 10 bases that match TRBD2. Germline values: CDR1 GTSNPN, CDR2 SVGIG (reference sequence). The CDR3 is 15 residues long. V lost 4 bases to trimming and J lost 4 bases; unmatched junction nucleotides: 6. The CDR3 nucleotides are TGTGCCTGGACTAGCGGGAGTCTGGGCACCGGGGAGCTGTTTTTT. Its protein is CAWTSGSLGTGELFF. The full variable domain, rest sourced from reference TRBV30 and TRBJ2-2, is SQTIHQWPATLVQPVGSPLSLECTVEGTSNPNLYWYRQAAGRGLQLLFYSVGIGQISSEVPQNLSASRPQDRQFILSSKKLLLSDSGFYLCAWTSGSLGTGELFFGEGSRLTVL.

V and J are TRBV6-1 and TRBJ2-7, with TRBD2 matching 9 bases. The length of the CDR3 is 15 residues. The germline CDR1 and CDR2 sequences are MNHNS and SASEGT. V was pared by 2 bases and J by 7 bases, with 9 bases of the junction left unmatched. This chain's CDR3 is CASSERASGTGEQYF. The CDR3 nucleotides are TGTGCCAGCAGTGAAAGGGCTAGCGGGACGGGTGAGCAGTACTTC.